The rows below give T cell receptor beta chains drawn from one sample of a study of blood T cell repertoires in COVID-19. Generated by immunoSEQ multiplex PCR, the TCRdb table keeps only in-frame clones and is missing some. The data show about 150,000 clones, approximately 84% seen once. The sample consisted of PBMCs or T cells enriched from blood (not recorded which). The source is a woman aged 50 to 60 who had recovered from COVID-19. Both conserved end residues are part of each CDR3. The D gene is left open where the match is weak. The listing skips clone size in some rows; elsewhere it reads once, few, many or a size class.

v_call,clone_size,j_call,d_call,cdr3_aa,cdr3_nt
TRBV4-2,.,TRBJ2-2,.,CASSRSDGGNTGELFF,TGTGCCAGCAGCCGCTCGGACGGGGGTAACACCGGGGAGCTGTTTTTT
TRBV5-4,.,TRBJ2-3,.,CASSLAGRTDTQYF,TGTGCCAGCAGCTTGGCCGGGAGAACAGATACGCAGTATTTT
TRBV6-6,.,TRBJ2-1,TRBD2,CASSRTGTSGRVSSYNEQFF,TGTGCCAGCAGCCGGACCGGGACTAGCGGGAGGGTTTCGTCCTACAATGAGCAGTTCTTC
TRBV15,.,TRBJ2-7,.,CATSRVEVSYEQYF,TGTGCCACCAGCAGAGTGGAGGTCTCCTACGAGCAGTACTTC
TRBV12-3/TRBV12-4,few,TRBJ2-1,.,CASREGLNEQFF,TGTGCCAGCAGGGAGGGCCTCAATGAGCAGTTCTTC
TRBV6-1,.,TRBJ2-2,TRBD1,CASSEPHPTGQGAGELFF,TGTGCCAGCAGTGAACCCCACCCGACGGGACAGGGTGCCGGGGAGCTGTTTTTT
TRBV14,few,TRBJ1-2,TRBD1,CASSQAIMTGLGGYTF,TGTGCCAGCAGCCAAGCCATAATGACAGGGTTAGGTGGCTACACCTTC
TRBV28,.,TRBJ1-5,TRBD1,CASGTVNQPQHF,TGTGCCAGCGGGACAGTTAATCAGCCCCAGCATTTT
TRBV11-2,.,TRBJ1-2,.,CASSLGPLGNYGYTF,TGTGCCAGCAGCTTGGGGCCTCTTGGTAACTATGGCTACACCTTC
TRBV12-3/TRBV12-4,.,TRBJ1-2,.,CASSLGQNYGYTF,TGTGCCAGCAGTTTGGGGCAGAACTATGGCTACACCTTC
TRBV7-2,.,TRBJ2-1,TRBD2,CASSFREGGYNEQFF,TGTGCCAGCAGCTTTCGGGAGGGGGGATACAATGAGCAGTTCTTC
TRBV28,.,TRBJ2-3,.,CASSLSETDTQYF,TGTGCCAGCAGTTTATCCGAGACAGATACGCAGTATTTT